This note documents a single TCR beta chain sequence. Antigen: not known. Trimming took 1 base from V and 4 from J, leaving 12 bases between them. This CDR3 is built from 15 residues. Germline-derived CDR1 and CDR2 are SGDLS and YYNGEE. This entry belongs to a study of cytomegalovirus exposure and HLA in healthy donors. In the PCR, 60 Vbeta and 13 Jbeta primers were used. Assay used: immunoSEQ multiplex PCR; TCRdb lists only in-frame clones, some missing. The data show approximately 200,000 clones, with around 80% seen just once and approximately 2.1% held by the top ten. Study results and limitations: An analysis was carried out later, and it reportedly showed fewer N-insertions in an Asian-associated ancestry cluster than the approximately 710-donor mean. Previous analysis showed most TCR beta V segments were productive about 87% or about 30% of the time.

The V gene is TRBV9, the J gene TRBJ2-1; weak D call: TRBD2 (7 bases). The sequenced material came from PBMCs. This receptor was identified in a man younger than 45 in good health and CMV-seronegative. CDR3 nucleotides: TGTGCCAGCAGCGTATCGGGGGGCCCATACAATGAGCAGTTCTTC. Protein product: CASSVSGGPYNEQFF. Supplemented by reference TRBV9 and TRBJ2-1, the full variable domain reads DSGVTQTPKHLITATGQRVTLRCSPRSGDLSVYWYQQSLDQGLQFLIQYYNGEERAKGNILERFSAQQFPDLHSELNLSSLELGDSALYFCASSVSGGPYNEQFFGPGTRLTVL.